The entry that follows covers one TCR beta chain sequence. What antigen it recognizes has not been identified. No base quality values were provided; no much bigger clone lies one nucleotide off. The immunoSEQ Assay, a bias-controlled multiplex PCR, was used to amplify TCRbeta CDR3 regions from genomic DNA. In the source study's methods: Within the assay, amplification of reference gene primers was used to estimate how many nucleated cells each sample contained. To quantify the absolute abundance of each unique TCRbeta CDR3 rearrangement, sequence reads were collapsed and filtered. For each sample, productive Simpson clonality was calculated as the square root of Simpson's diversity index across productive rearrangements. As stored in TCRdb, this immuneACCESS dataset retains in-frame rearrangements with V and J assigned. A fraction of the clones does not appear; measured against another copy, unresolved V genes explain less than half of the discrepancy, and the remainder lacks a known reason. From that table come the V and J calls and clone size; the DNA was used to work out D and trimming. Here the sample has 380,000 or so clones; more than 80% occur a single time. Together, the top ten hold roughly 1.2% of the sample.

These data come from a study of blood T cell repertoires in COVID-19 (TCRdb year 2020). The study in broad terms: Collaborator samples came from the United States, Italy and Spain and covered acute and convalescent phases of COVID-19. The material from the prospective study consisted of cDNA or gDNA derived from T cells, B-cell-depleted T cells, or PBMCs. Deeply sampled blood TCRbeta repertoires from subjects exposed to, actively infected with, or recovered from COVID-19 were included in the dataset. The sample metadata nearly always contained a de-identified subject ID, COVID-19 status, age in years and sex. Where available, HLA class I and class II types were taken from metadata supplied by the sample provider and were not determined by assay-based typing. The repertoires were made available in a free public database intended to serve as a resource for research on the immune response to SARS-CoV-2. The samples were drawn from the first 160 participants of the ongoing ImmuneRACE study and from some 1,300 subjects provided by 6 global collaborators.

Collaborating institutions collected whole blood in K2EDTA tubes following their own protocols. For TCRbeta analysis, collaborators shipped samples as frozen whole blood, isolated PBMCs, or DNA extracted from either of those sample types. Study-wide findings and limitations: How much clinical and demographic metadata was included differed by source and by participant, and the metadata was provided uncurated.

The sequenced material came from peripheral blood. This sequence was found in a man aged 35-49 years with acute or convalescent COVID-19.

The encoded CDR3 is CASSHSSVEGLNTEAFF. The nucleotide sequence reads as follows: TGTGCCAGCAGCCACTCATCGGTTGAGGGCTTGAACACTGAAGCTTTCTTT. The chain is made from TRBV7-3 and TRBJ1-1, with no confident D gene call. A distance of 19 bases separates the germline ends of V and J, which lose 5 bases and 0 bases respectively. In the germline V gene, CDR1 corresponds to SGHTA and CDR2 to FQGTGA. Taken from cysteine to phenylalanine, the CDR3 has 17 residues. Of all the DNA, just the CDR3 is kept, 51 bases in frame from base 1. With all but the CDR3 taken from the reference TRBV7-3 and TRBJ1-1 genes, the full variable domain is: GAGVSQTPSNKVTEKGKYVELRCDPISGHTALYWYRQSLGQGPEFLIYFQGTGAADDSGLPNDRFFAVRPEGSVSTLKIQRTERGDSAVYLCASSHSSVEGLNTEAFFGQGTRLTVV.